Listed below are T cell receptor beta chains from one sample, sequenced in a study of shared clonotypes between healthy human individuals. Sequencing used immunoSEQ multiplex PCR; TCRdb keeps in-frame clones, though not all of them. The table includes about 2,500,000 clones, around 90% detected once. Sequenced input: naive CD4+ T cells sorted from blood. The receptor source for this set is a man aged 18 to 29 in good health. CDR3s include the opening cysteine and the closing phenylalanine or tryptophan. A D gene is named only where the DNA matches it firmly. Clone size is given for some rows only: seen once, a few or many times, or a class if the clone is expanded.

>TRBV19|-|TRBJ2-7|-
TGTGCCAGTAGTATGGTAATATACGAGCAGTACTTC
CASSMVIYEQYF
>TRBV10-3|TRBD1|TRBJ2-7|-
TGTGCCATCAGTGACAACAGGGGAAACGAGCAGTACTTC
CAISDNRGNEQYF
>TRBV27|-|TRBJ1-5|-
TGTGCCAGCAGTGACCTGGGCCACAATCAGCCCCAGCATTTT
CASSDLGHNQPQHF
>TRBV30|TRBD1|TRBJ1-6|few
TGTGCCTGGAGTGTCCGGACAGGAAGAACCTCACCCCTCCACTTT
CAWSVRTGRTSPLHF
>TRBV5-1|-|TRBJ1-1|-
TGCGCCAGCAGCCCAAGTCGGACAGAGCCCTCGAACACTGAAGCTTTCTTT
CASSPSRTEPSNTEAFF
>TRBV28|-|TRBJ1-2|-
TGTGCCAGCAGGCCGACGGAACAGCTTGGGGGCTACACCTTC
CASRPTEQLGGYTF
>TRBV6-5|-|TRBJ2-7|-
TGTGCCAGCAGTGTTGACAGAAGGGACGAGCAGTACTTC
CASSVDRRDEQYF
>TRBV6-5|TRBD1|TRBJ2-2|-
TGTGCCAGCAGTTACTCGGGACAGTCCGGGGAGCTGTTTTTT
CASSYSGQSGELFF
>TRBV9|TRBD1|TRBJ2-7|-
TGTGCCAGCAGCGTAGGGACAGGACCCTACGAGCAGTACTTC
CASSVGTGPYEQYF
>TRBV9|-|TRBJ1-6|-
TGTGCCAGCAGCGTAGGGGGGGAAAGGGGTTCACCCCTCCACTTT
CASSVGGERGSPLHF
>TRBV19|TRBD1|TRBJ2-1|-
TGTGCCAGTAGTATTGAGGGACAGCGTTACAATGAGCAGTTCTTC
CASSIEGQRYNEQFF
>TRBV6-5|-|TRBJ2-3|-
TGTGCCAGCAGTTCCTGGGGCACAGATACGCAGTATTTT
CASSSWGTDTQYF
>TRBV7-2|TRBD1|TRBJ1-1|-
TGTGCCAGCAGCCAGGACAGGGTGAACACTGAAGCTTTCTTT
CASSQDRVNTEAFF
>TRBV6-6|-|TRBJ1-2|-
TGTGCCAGCAGTTACGTCCGGGGGCGCGTCGGTGGCTACACCTTC
CASSYVRGRVGGYTF
>TRBV28|-|TRBJ1-1|-
TGTGCCAGCAGTGCACGGGGGAGAGCTTTCTTT
CASSARGRAFF
>TRBV10-3|TRBD1|TRBJ2-6|-
TGTGCCACAGGACAGGGGGTTTACGTCCTGACTTTC
CATGQGVYVLTF
>TRBV28|-|TRBJ2-5|-
TGTGCCAGCAGTCCCCTGAGGGATGGGTTGAAAGAGACCCAGTACTTC
CASSPLRDGLKETQYF
>TRBV2|-|TRBJ2-5|-
TGTGCCAGCAGTGAACAAGCGTCGGGTGGGGAGACCCAGTACTTC
CASSEQASGGETQYF
>TRBV5-1|-|TRBJ2-2|-
TGCGCCAGCAGCTTGTTTGCCGGCGGTTCCACCGGGGAGCTGTTTTTT
CASSLFAGGSTGELFF
>TRBV19|-|TRBJ1-2|-
TGTGCCAGTAGCCCGGGACTGAGCTATGGCTACACCTTC
CASSPGLSYGYTF